Below are 21 T cell receptor beta chains sequenced from a single sample in a study of neurological immune-mediated disorders. TCRdb recomputed calls from the 5' RACE reads with MiXCR, one row per CDR3 protein. The profile covers 84,000 or so distinct CDR3 sequences, with about 4.3% appearing a single time and around 5% taken by the ten largest. Specified time point: longitudinal time-point 3. The sample was PBMCs. These receptor sequences come from a woman in her fifties or sixties with multiple sclerosis.

This clonotype was found many times. V and J are TRBV5-1 and TRBJ2-1; 14 bases fit TRBD2. CDR1 is SGHRS, CDR2 YFSETQ, per germline. The CDR3 is 17 residues long. V dropped 0 bases and J dropped 8; count of bases not matched to a gene: 7. CDR3 protein: CASSLAPLTSGGDEQFF. The CDR3 DNA reads as TGCGCCAGCAGCTTGGCACCCTTGACTAGCGGGGGGGATGAGCAGTTCTTC.

This clonotype was detected many times. This chain joins TRBV6-1 and TRBJ1-5; D gene ambiguous. The germline gives CDR1 MNHNS, CDR2 SASEGT. The CDR3 runs 12 residues. The V gene lost 4 bases and the J gene lost 3 bases, with 4 bases spanning the gap. DNA of the CDR3: TGTGCCAGCAGTGGGTTCAATCAGCCCCAGCATTTT. It is translated as CASSGFNQPQHF.

This clonotype has a count of ten or more. The chain employs TRBV5-6 and TRBJ1-1; unclear D gene. Trimming left V 4 bases short and J 5 bases short, with 18 bases between. There are 15 residues in the CDR3. The germline gives CDR1 SGHDT, CDR2 YYEEEE. CDR3 protein: CASSPSPTEQTEAFF. The CDR3 nucleotides read TGTGCCAGCAGCCCCAGCCCCACAGAACAGACTGAAGCTTTCTTT.

This clonotype has ten or more counts. The chain links TRBV14 to TRBJ1-1; D not certain. Trimming took off 1 base at V and 0 bases at J, with 6 bases between the two ends. Germline V gives CDR1 SGHDN, CDR2 FVKESK. The CDR3 runs 14 residues. The CDR3 here is CASSQAGMNTEAFF. CDR3 nucleotide sequence: TGTGCCAGCAGCCAAGCTGGGATGAACACTGAAGCTTTCTTT.

The gene calls are TRBV7-9 and TRBJ1-4, with D hard to call. Trimming left V 10 bases short and J 0 bases short, with 9 bases between. Germline V CDR1 and CDR2: SEHNR, FQNEAQ (reference sequence). The CDR3 runs to 13 residues. The CDR3 reads CAIEPATNEKLFF. DNA of the CDR3: TGTGCCATCGAACCTGCAACTAATGAAAAACTGTTTTTT.

This clonotype was observed many times. The genes are TRBV7-9 and TRBJ1-2; D remains unclear. CDR1 and CDR2 (germline): SEHNR, FQNEAQ (reference sequence). The CDR3 consists of 10 residues. V lost 8 bases to trimming and J lost 8 bases, with 9 bases between them. The CDR3 here is CASGEGGYTF. The CDR3 DNA reads TGTGCCAGCGGAGAGGGCGGCTACACCTTC.

This clonotype was found many times. This chain links TRBV6-6 with TRBJ1-5, with D possibly TRBD1 on 6 matching bases. Germline assignment: CDR1 MNHNY and CDR2 SVGAGI (reference sequence). CDR3 size: 15 residues. V was cut by 2 bases and J by 2 bases, with 10 bases left in between. The CDR3 loop is CASSYPGDRNQPQHF. The CDR3 bases are TGTGCCAGCAGTTACCCAGGGGACCGCAATCAGCCCCAGCATTTT.

In its sample, this clonotype was seen many times. The rearrangement links TRBV29-1 to TRBJ2-2, with 9 bases fitting TRBD1. This CDR3 contains 15 residues. Germline V gene data show CDR1 as SQVTM and CDR2 as ANQGSEA. The V segment lost 4 bases and the J segment 2 bases; nucleotides outside the gene matches: 5. CDR3 protein: CSVVGQGTNTGELFF. CDR3 in DNA: TGCAGCGTTGTAGGACAGGGGACCAACACCGGGGAGCTGTTTTTT.

V gene TRBV7-6 combines with J gene TRBJ1-5; D is unresolved. This CDR3 region has 16 residues. CDR1 is SGHVS and CDR2 is FNYEAQ in the germline V gene. Trimming shortened V by 1 base and J by 0 bases, and 10 bases separated the two germline ends. The DNA of the CDR3 is TGTGCCAGCAGCTTAGGGGCAGGCCGTAGCAATCAGCCCCAGCATTTT. Residues: CASSLGAGRSNQPQHF.

This clonotype has a count of ten or more. This chain links TRBV7-6 with TRBJ2-1, with D perhaps given as TRBD1 or TRBD2 (5 bases each). Between the trimmed V and J ends, which lost 1 base and 6 bases, there was a span of 7 bases. Germline V CDR1 and CDR2: SGHVS, FNYEAQ. CDR3 length: 13 amino acids. This CDR3 is CASSLVGVNEQFF. The CDR3 coding sequence is TGTGCCAGCAGCTTAGTGGGGGTCAATGAGCAGTTCTTC.

At least ten counts were recorded for this clonotype. V gene TRBV5-6 combines with J gene TRBJ2-6, with 8 bases aligning to TRBD1. Germline V gene lookup returns CDR1 SGHDT and CDR2 YYEEEE. Unmatched junction bases numbered 6, after V lost 1 base and J lost 0 bases. There are 18 residues in the CDR3. In DNA, the CDR3 is TGTGCCAGCAGCTTGCGGGGCAGGGGGCCCTCTGGGGCCAACGTCCTGACTTTC. This gives the protein CASSLRGRGPSGANVLTF.

In its sample, this clonotype was seen many times. CDR3 protein: CASRVRQGTDEQFF. The CDR3 nucleotides read TGCGCCAGCCGCGTGAGACAGGGTACCGATGAGCAGTTCTTC. The V gene is TRBV5-1, the J gene TRBJ2-1; the match to TRBD1 covers 7 bases. Germline trimming cut 7 bases from V and 8 bases from J; bases unmatched to any gene: 12. Germline-derived CDR1 and CDR2 are SGHRS and YFSETQ. The CDR3 length is 14 residues.

This clonotype has a count of ten or more. This chain links TRBV7-2 with TRBJ2-3, with D perhaps matching TRBD1 or TRBD2 (5 bases each). The length of the CDR3 is 15 residues. V lost 3 bases to trimming and J lost 5 bases, with 15 bases between them. Germline V gene data show CDR1 as SGHTA and CDR2 as FQGNSA. DNA for the CDR3: TGTGCCAGCAGCTTGTCAGGGTCGAGGGAAGATACGCAGTATTTT. Translation gives CASSLSGSREDTQYF.

Points on this clonotype: A much more abundant neighbour one base away suggests this may be a read error. The J gene is TRBJ2-2, the V gene TRBV12-3 or TRBV12-4; no reliable D call. This CDR3 has 12 amino acids. The V end was cut by 5 bases, the J end by 5 bases, with 6 bases between. The CDR3 nucleotides are TGTGCCAGCAGTAAAGAGACCGGGGAGCTGTTTTTT. Amino acid sequence: CASSKETGELFF.

This clonotype showed up many times. This chain joins TRBV5-1 and TRBJ2-1; 8 bases line up with TRBD2. V lost 2 bases and J lost 2; bases outside the gene matches: 9. The germline V gene encodes CDR1 SGHRS and CDR2 YFSETQ. The CDR3 consists of 17 residues. CDR3 DNA: TGCGCCAGCAGCTTTGGGCGGGGGGCCGCTCCCTACAATGAGCAGTTCTTC. This sequence encodes CASSFGRGAAPYNEQFF. The full variable domain, completed using reference TRBV5-1 and TRBJ2-1, is KAGVTQTPRYLIKTRGQQVTLSCSPISGHRSVSWYQQTPGQGLQFLFEYFSETQRNKGNFPGRFSGRQFSNSRSEMNVSTLELGDSALYLCASSFGRGAAPYNEQFFGPGTRLTVL.

This clonotype was seen at least ten times. The genes are TRBV20-1 and TRBJ2-1; D uncertain. CDR3 length: 14 amino acids. V was pared by 2 bases and J by 5 bases, with 13 bases between. Germline assignment: CDR1 DFQATT and CDR2 SNEGSKA (reference sequence). The chain's CDR3 is CSARRQNTNNEQFF. The DNA for the CDR3 is TGCAGTGCTAGAAGGCAGAATACTAACAATGAGCAGTTCTTC.

This clonotype was picked up many times. The chain links TRBV29-1 to TRBJ1-4; D possibly corresponds to TRBD1 (6 bases). The germline V gene has CDR1 SQVTM and CDR2 ANQGSEA. The CDR3 contains 13 residues. V was shortened by 4 bases and J by 3 bases, with 9 bases between the two germline ends. CDR3 sequence (DNA): TGCAGCGTTGCCCGACAGGCTAATGAAAAACTGTTTTTT. Translating it yields CSVARQANEKLFF.

This clonotype was seen repeatedly, ten times or more. The chain carries TRBV6-6 and TRBJ2-7, with 9 bases matching TRBD2. With V trimmed by 8 bases and J by 5 bases, 7 bases remained unmatched. The length of the CDR3 is 13 residues. Germline-derived CDR1 and CDR2 are MNHNY and SVGAGI (reference sequence). The CDR3 region has the DNA TGTGCCAGCGAGGCGGGGGGGGGCCACGAGCAGTACTTC. As protein: CASEAGGGHEQYF.

This clonotype showed up many times. V gene TRBV5-6 combines with J gene TRBJ1-4; no clear D. The V and J ends lost 1 base and 0 bases respectively, with 4 bases between them. The CDR3 runs to 14 residues. Per the germline V gene, CDR1 is SGHDT and CDR2 is YYEEEE. The CDR3 loop is CASSLIATNEKLFF. Written as DNA, the CDR3 is TGTGCCAGCAGCTTGATAGCAACTAATGAAAAACTGTTTTTT.

At least ten counts were recorded for this clonotype. The V call is TRBV7-2, the J call TRBJ1-2, with a tentative D call TRBD1 (6 bases). Germline CDR1 and CDR2: SGHTA and FQGNSA. The CDR3 length is 13 residues. V was shortened by 4 bases and J by 6 bases, with 12 bases between the two germline ends. CDR3 DNA sequence: TGTGCCAGCAGCTCCGGACAGAGCAATGGCTACACCTTC. Protein product: CASSSGQSNGYTF.

This clonotype has at least ten counts. The CDR3 DNA is TGTGCCGCAGGATTGGGACAGGGAGACACTGAAGCTTTCTTT. Translating gives CAAGLGQGDTEAFF. The chain recombines TRBV10-3 with TRBJ1-1; 9 bases are shared with TRBD1. After removal of 11 bases from V and 3 bases from J, the junction contained 10 bases not matched to a gene. From germline, CDR1 is ENHRY and CDR2 SYGVKD. There are 14 residues in the CDR3.